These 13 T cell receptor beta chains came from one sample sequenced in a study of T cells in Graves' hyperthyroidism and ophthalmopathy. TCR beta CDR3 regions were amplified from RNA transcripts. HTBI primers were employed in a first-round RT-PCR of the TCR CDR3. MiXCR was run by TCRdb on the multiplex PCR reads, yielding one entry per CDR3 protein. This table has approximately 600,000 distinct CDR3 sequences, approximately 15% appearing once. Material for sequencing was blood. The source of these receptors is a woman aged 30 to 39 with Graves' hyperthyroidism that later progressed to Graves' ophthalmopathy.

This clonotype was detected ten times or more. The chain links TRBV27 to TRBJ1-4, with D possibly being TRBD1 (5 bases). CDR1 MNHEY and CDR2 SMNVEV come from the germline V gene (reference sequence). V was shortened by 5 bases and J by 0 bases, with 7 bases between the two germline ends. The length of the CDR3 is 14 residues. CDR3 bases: TGTGCCAGCAGTGGGGGAGCAACTAATGAAAAACTGTTTTTT. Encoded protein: CASSGGATNEKLFF.

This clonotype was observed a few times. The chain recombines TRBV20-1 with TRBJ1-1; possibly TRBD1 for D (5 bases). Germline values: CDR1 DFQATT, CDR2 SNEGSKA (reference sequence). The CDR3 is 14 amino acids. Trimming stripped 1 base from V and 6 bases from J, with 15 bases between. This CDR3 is CSARAGSGAPEAFF. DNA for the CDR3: TGCAGTGCTAGAGCCGGGAGCGGGGCCCCTGAAGCTTTCTTT.

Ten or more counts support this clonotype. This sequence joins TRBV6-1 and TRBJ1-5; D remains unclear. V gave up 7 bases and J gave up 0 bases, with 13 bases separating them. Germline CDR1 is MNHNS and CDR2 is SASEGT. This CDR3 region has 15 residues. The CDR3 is CASNSGIYSNQPQHF. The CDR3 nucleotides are TGTGCCAGCAATTCTGGGATATATAGCAATCAGCCCCAGCATTTT.

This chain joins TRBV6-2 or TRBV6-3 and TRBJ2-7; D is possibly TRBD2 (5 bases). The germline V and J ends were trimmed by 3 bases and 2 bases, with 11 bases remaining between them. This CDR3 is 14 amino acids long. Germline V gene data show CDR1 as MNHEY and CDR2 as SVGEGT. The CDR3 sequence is CASSYISGAYEQYF. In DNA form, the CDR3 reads TGTGCCAGCAGTTATATCAGCGGAGCCTACGAGCAGTACTTC.

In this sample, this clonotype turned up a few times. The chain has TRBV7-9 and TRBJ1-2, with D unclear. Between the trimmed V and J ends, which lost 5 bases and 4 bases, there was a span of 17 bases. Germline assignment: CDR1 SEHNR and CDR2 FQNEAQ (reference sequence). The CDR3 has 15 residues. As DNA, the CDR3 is TGTGCCAGCAGCGCGAGGGAACTCACCTCCTATGGCTACACCTTC. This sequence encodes CASSARELTSYGYTF. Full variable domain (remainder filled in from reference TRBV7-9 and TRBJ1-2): DTGVSQNPRHKITKRGQNVTFRCDPISEHNRLYWYRQTLGQGPEFLTYFQNEAQLEKSRLLSDRFSAERPKGSFSTLEIQRTEQGDSAMYLCASSARELTSYGYTFGSGTRLTVV.

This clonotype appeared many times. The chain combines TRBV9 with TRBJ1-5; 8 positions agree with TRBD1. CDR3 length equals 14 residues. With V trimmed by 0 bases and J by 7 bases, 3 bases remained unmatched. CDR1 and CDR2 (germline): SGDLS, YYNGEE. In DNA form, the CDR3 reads TGTGCCAGCAGCGTAGGAGGGGACAGGCAGCCCCAGCATTTT. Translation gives CASSVGGDRQPQHF.

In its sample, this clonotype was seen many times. The CDR3 loop is CASSSAGGGLYGYTF. CDR3 nucleotides: TGTGCCAGCAGTTCAGCAGGGGGAGGACTCTATGGCTACACCTTC. This chain uses TRBV28 with TRBJ1-2; 7 bases align to TRBD1. Trimming cost V 4 bases and J 4 bases; bases outside gene matches: 9. This CDR3 has 15 residues. Per the germline V gene, CDR1 is MDHEN and CDR2 is SYDVKM.

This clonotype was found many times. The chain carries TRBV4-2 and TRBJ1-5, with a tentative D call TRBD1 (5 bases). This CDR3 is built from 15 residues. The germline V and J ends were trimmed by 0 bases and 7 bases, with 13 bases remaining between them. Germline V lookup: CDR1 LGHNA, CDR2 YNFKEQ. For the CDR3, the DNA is TGTGCCAGCAGCCAAGATAGGGCAGGGAAGCAGCCCCAGCATTTT. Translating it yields CASSQDRAGKQPQHF.

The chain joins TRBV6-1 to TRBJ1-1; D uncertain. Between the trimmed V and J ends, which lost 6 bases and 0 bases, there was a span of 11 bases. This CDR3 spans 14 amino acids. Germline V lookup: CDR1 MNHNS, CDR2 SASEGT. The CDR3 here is CASRGFSLNTEAFF. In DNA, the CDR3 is TGTGCCAGCAGGGGTTTTTCATTGAACACTGAAGCTTTCTTT.

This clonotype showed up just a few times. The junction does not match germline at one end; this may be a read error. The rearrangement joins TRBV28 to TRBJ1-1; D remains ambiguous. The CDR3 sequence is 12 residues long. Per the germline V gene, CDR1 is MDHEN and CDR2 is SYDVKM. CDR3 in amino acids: CASRAVNTEASF. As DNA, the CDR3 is TGTGCCAGCAGGGCGGTGAACACTGAAGCTTCCTTT.

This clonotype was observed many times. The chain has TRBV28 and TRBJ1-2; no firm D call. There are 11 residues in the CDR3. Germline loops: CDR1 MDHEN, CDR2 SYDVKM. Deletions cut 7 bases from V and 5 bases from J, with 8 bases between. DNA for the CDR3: TGTGCCAGCAAGAGGGATTATGGCTACACCTTC. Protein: CASKRDYGYTF.

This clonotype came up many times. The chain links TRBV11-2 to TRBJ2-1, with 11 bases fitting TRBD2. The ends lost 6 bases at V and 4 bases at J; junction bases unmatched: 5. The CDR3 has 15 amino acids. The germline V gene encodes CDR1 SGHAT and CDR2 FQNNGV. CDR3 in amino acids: CASRLGTSGYNEQFF. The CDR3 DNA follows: TGTGCCAGCAGACTCGGGACTAGCGGATACAATGAGCAGTTCTTC.

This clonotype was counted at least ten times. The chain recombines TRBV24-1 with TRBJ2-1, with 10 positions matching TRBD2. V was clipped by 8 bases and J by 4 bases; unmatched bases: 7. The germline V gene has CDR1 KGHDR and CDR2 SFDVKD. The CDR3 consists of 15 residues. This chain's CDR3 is CATTGPGLAYNEQFF. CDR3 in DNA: TGTGCCACCACCGGGCCGGGACTAGCGTACAATGAGCAGTTCTTC.